The rows below give T cell receptor beta chains drawn from one sample of a study of tumor-infiltrating lymphocytes in primary liver carcinoma. One entry per CDR3 protein, called by TCRdb with MiXCR from the multiplex PCR reads. The data show about 78,000 distinct CDR3 sequences, 60% to 80% seen once. The sample consisted of liver tumor tissue from sampling region 4. These receptors were taken from a woman in her fifties or sixties with primary liver carcinoma and hepatitis B virus infection. The CDR3 runs from the conserved cysteine through the conserved F or W. The D gene is left open where the match is weak. Clone size is shown for a subset of rows, as once, few, many or a class of expanded clone.

v_call,d_call,j_call,clone_size,cdr3_nt,cdr3_aa
TRBV19,TRBD2,TRBJ2-1,.,TGTGCCAGTAGGACGGGACTAGCGGGAGTCAATGAGCAGTTCTTC,CASRTGLAGVNEQFF
TRBV28,.,TRBJ2-3,.,TGTGCCATCAGCACTGTCGGCGATACGCAGTATTTT,CAISTVGDTQYF
TRBV11-3,TRBD2,TRBJ2-1,.,TGTGCCAGCAGCTTTGGAACTAGCGAGAAGTTTGAGCAGTTCTTC,CASSFGTSEKFEQFF
TRBV28,TRBD2,TRBJ2-1,.,TGTGCCAGCAGTTTATCCTGTCTAGCGGGTAGTCTGTTCTTC,CASSLSCLAGSLFF
TRBV7-9,.,TRBJ1-1,many,TGTGCCAGCAGCTTAGCGGGCAGGGTGGGGAACACTGAAGCTTTCTTT,CASSLAGRVGNTEAFF
TRBV6-5,.,TRBJ2-7,.,TGTGCTAGCAGCAAGACACCTACCTACGAGCAGTACTTC,CASSKTPTYEQYF
TRBV5-5,.,TRBJ2-1,.,TGTGCCAGCAACTCCCAACTACGATCGGGTTATATGTATGAGCAGTTCTTC,CASNSQLRSGYMYEQFF
TRBV2,TRBD1,TRBJ1-2,few,TGTGCCGGGACAGGGGGCCAAATCAACTATGTTGGCTACACCTTC,CAGTGGQINYVGYTF
TRBV6-4,.,TRBJ2-3,many,TGTGCCAGCAGTGACTCGATAGCCGCGGGAGATACGCAGTATTTT,CASSDSIAAGDTQYF
TRBV11-3,.,TRBJ2-7,.,TGTGCCAGCAGCACCCGCGGGTCACTACCTTCCTACGAGAAGTACTTC,CASSTRGSLPSYEKYF
TRBV29-1,.,TRBJ1-1,.,TGCAGCTCCCTGGAACAGGGGAACACTGAAGCTTTCTTT,CSSLEQGNTEAFF
TRBV11-2,TRBD1,TRBJ1-2,large,TGTGCCAGCAGCTTAAACAGGGGATTCTATGGCTACACCTTC,CASSLNRGFYGYTF
TRBV29-1,TRBD2,TRBJ2-1,.,TGCAGTGTCCACCCGGCTAGCGGGAAGTCCCGGAAGAGTGCGCAGTTCTTC,CSVHPASGKSRKSAQFF
TRBV11-2,.,TRBJ2-3,.,TGTGCCAGCAGCCTAGTAAGCCGCAGCACGGATACGCTGTATTTT,CASSLVSRSTDTLYF
TRBV12-3/TRBV12-4,TRBD1,TRBJ2-1,.,TGTGCCAGCAGTTCTCGCCCACGGGACAGGGACAATGAGCAATCCTTC,CASSSRPRDRDNEQSF
TRBV29-1,.,TRBJ1-3,.,TGCTGGGTTCAAACTACTCAGGGCTCTGGAAACACCATTTATTTT,CWVQTTQGSGNTIYF
TRBV10-1,.,TRBJ2-2,many,TGCGCCAGCAGTGAGCGGCCGGACTCCTACACCGGGGAGCTGTTTTTT,CASSERPDSYTGELFF
TRBV28,TRBD2,TRBJ2-3,many,TGTGCCAGCAGTACCCCGGAGGGGAGCGGGAGGGGAGATACGCAGTATTTT,CASSTPEGSGRGDTQYF
TRBV10-3,TRBD1,TRBJ1-1,.,TGTGCCACCAGTGAGCCAGGGGGTGAGGCTTTCTTT,CATSEPGGEAFF
TRBV7-9,.,TRBJ2-5,many,TGTGCCAGCAGCCAAAGACAGCAAGAGACCCAGTACTTC,CASSQRQQETQYF
TRBV4-1,TRBD2,TRBJ2-3,.,TGCGCTAGCAGCCCAGGACTAGCGGGAGGCACAGATACGCAGTATTTT,CASSPGLAGGTDTQYF
TRBV10-3,.,TRBJ2-7,.,TGTGCCATCAGTGAGTCGAGGGGGGCCTACGAGCAGTACTTC,CAISESRGAYEQYF
TRBV12-3/TRBV12-4,.,TRBJ2-7,once,TGTGCCTGCAGCCCTGATATATGGCGGTCCTACGAGCAGTACTTC,CACSPDIWRSYEQYF
TRBV11-3,TRBD2,TRBJ2-3,.,TGTGCCAGCAGCATCAGGACTAGCTCAAATACGCAGTATTTT,CASSIRTSSNTQYF
TRBV6-1,TRBD2,TRBJ2-5,many,TGTGCCAGCAGTGGCCCAAGACTATCGGGAGGGAGGGCCCAGTACTTC,CASSGPRLSGGRAQYF
TRBV11-2,.,TRBJ2-3,.,TGTGCCAGCAGTTTTGGGAGGACAGATACAGAGTATTTT,CASSFGRTDTEYF
TRBV5-6,.,TRBJ2-7,.,TGTGCCAGCAGCCAGCCCATTTCCCGGGAGCCCTCCTACGAGCAGTACTTC,CASSQPISREPSYEQYF
TRBV25-1,.,TRBJ2-3,many,TGTGCCAGCAGTGATGATGAGCGGAGGGAAGATACGCAGTATTTT,CASSDDERREDTQYF
TRBV6-1,TRBD1,TRBJ1-1,.,TGTGCCAGCAGTGAAGCGCTTAGGAGCCCGACAGGGAATACTGAAGCTTCCTTT,CASSEALRSPTGNTEASF
TRBV11-3,.,TRBJ2-5,medium-sized,TGTGCCAGCAGCCTAGGGACTGCCCAAGAGACCCAGTACTTC,CASSLGTAQETQYF
TRBV4-2,TRBD2,TRBJ2-3,once,TGTACCAGCAGCCAAGATATGGCGGGAGAATCAGATACTCAGTATTTT,CTSSQDMAGESDTQYF
TRBV11-2,.,TRBJ2-7,.,TGCGCCAGTAGCTTAGACCCTGCGGGGACCTACGAGCATTACTTC,CASSLDPAGTYEHYF
TRBV4-2,TRBD2,TRBJ2-7,.,TGTGCCAGCAGCCAGGGGACTAGCGGGGGCTCCTACGAGCAATACTTC,CASSQGTSGGSYEQYF